This T cell receptor beta chain was obtained from a study of OX40 agonist ivuxolimab in advanced cancers. Overall study: Mean age approximately 66 years, range roughly 20 to 85; 82.7% male.

Germline loops: CDR1 MGHRA, CDR2 YSYEKL. V was trimmed by 0 bases and J by 7 bases, leaving 12 bases between them. The CDR3 is made up of 14 amino acids. Some clones are missing from TCRdb's copy, which holds only in-frame ones; the method was immunoSEQ multiplex PCR. The table shows more than 100,000 clones, with 80% to 90% occurring only once. The chain joins TRBV4-1 to TRBJ2-5; D is uncertain. The TCR originated in an adult with an advanced solid tumor such as melanoma, head and neck, liver or kidney cancer. Material: CD4+ or CD8+ T cells sorted from blood, obtained in a trial of the OX40 agonist ivuxolimab. The CDR3 DNA is TGCGCCAGCAGCCAAGATTACACCTCCGGGACCCAGTACTTC. Its translation: CASSQDYTSGTQYF.